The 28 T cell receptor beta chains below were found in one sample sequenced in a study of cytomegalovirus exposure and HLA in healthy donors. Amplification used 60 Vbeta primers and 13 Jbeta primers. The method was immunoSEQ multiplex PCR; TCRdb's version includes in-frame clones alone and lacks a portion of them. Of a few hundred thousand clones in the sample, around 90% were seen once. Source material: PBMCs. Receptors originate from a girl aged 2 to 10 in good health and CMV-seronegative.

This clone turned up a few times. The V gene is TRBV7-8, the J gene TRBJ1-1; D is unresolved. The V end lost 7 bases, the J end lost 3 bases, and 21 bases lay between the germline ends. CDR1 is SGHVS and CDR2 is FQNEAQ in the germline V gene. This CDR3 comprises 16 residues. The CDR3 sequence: CASKLAMRAVDTEAFF. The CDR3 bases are TGTGCCAGCAAGCTCGCTATGAGGGCCGTGGACACTGAAGCTTTCTTT.

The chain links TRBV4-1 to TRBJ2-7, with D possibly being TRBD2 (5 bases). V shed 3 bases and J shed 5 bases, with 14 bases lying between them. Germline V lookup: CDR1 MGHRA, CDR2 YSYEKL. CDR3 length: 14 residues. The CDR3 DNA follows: TGCGCCAGCAGCCAGGACTTACAAGTCCACGAGCAGTACTTC. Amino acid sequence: CASSQDLQVHEQYF.

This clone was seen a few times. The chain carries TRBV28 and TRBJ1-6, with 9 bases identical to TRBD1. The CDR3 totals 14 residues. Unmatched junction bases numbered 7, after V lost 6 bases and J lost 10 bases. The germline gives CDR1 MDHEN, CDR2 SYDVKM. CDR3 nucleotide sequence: TGTGCCAGCAGGTTACCGGGACAGGGCTCACCCCTCCACTTT. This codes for CASRLPGQGSPLHF.

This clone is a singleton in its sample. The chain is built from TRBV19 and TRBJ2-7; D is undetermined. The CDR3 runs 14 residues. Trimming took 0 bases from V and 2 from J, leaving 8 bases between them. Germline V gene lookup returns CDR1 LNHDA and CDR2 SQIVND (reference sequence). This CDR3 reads CASSIDGQAYEQYF. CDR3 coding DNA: TGTGCCAGTAGTATAGATGGGCAGGCCTACGAGCAGTACTTC. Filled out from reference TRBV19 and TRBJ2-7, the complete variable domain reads DGGITQSPKYLFRKEGQNVTLSCEQNLNHDAMYWYRQDPGQGLRLIYYSQIVNDFQKGDIAEGYSVSREKKESFPLTVTSAQKNPTAFYLCASSIDGQAYEQYFGPGTRLTVT.

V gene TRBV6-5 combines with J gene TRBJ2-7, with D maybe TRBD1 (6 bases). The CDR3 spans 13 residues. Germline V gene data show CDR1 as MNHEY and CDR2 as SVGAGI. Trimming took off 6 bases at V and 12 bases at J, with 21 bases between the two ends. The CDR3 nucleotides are TGTGCCAGCAGACCCAGGACAGTGCTAAGGCTGTACTTC. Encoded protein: CASRPRTVLRLYF.

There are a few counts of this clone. The CDR3 loop reads CASSANRPLSTEAFF. In DNA, the CDR3 is TGTGCCAGCAGCGCCAACAGACCCCTAAGCACTGAAGCTTTCTTT. This chain links TRBV5-4 with TRBJ1-1; unclear D gene. The germline gives CDR1 SGHNT, CDR2 YYREEE (reference sequence). V dropped 4 bases and J dropped 4 bases, with 17 bases sitting between them. The CDR3 is 15 amino acids.

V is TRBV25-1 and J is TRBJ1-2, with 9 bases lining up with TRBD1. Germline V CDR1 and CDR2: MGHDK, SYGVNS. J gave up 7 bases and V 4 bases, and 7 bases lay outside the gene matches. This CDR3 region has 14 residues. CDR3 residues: CASSGVGTGSGYTF. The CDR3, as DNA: TGTGCCAGCAGTGGGGTAGGGACAGGGTCTGGCTACACCTTC.

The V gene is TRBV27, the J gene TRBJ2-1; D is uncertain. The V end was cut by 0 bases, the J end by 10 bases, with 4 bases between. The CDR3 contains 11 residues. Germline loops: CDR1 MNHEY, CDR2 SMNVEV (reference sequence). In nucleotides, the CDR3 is TGTGCCAGCAGTTTATCGGAGGAGCAGTTCTTC. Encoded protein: CASSLSEEQFF.

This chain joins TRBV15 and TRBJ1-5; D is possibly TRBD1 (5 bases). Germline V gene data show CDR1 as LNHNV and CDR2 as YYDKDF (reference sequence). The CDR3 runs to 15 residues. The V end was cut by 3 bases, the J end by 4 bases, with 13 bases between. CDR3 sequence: CATSSRGSGNQPQHF. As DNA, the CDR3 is TGTGCCACCAGCAGTCGGGGGTCAGGGAATCAGCCCCAGCATTTT.

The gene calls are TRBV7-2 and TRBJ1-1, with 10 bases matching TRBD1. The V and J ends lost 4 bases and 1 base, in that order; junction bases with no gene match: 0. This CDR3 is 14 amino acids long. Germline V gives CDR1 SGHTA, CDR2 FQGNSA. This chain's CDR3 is CASSWDRGNTEAFF. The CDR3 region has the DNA TGTGCCAGCAGCTGGGACAGGGGGAACACTGAAGCTTTCTTT.

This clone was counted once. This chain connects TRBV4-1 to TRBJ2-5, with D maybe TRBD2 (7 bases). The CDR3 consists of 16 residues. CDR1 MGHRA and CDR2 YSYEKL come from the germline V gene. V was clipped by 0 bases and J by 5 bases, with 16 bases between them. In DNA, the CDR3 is TGCGCCAGCAGCCAAGAAGGGGGGGGAGGGGAGGAGACCCAGTACTTC. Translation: CASSQEGGGGEETQYF.

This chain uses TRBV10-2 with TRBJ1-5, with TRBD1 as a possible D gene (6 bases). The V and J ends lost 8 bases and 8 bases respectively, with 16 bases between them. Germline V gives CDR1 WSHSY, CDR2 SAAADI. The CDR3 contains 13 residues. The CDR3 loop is CASGTGPREPQHF. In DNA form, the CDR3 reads TGCGCCAGCGGCACAGGGCCTCGGGAGCCCCAGCATTTT.

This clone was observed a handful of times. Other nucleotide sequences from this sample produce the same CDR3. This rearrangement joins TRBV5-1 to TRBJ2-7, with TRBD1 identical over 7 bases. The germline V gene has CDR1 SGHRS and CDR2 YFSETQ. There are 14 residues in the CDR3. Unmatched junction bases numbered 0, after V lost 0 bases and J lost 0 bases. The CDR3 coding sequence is TGCGCCAGCAGCTTGGGGGACAGCTCCTACGAGCAGTACTTC. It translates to CASSLGDSSYEQYF.

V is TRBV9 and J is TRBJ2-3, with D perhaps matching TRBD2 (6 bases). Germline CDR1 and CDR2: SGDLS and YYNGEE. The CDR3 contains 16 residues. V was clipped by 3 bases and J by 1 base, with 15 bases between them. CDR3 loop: CASSARGRPGTDTQYF. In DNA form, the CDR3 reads TGTGCCAGCAGCGCCCGGGGGAGACCAGGCACAGATACGCAGTATTTT.

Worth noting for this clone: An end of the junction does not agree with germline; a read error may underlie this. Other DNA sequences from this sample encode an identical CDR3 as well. The CDR3 protein is CASSPKRGAGSEQYF. DNA of the CDR3: TGCGCCAGCAGCCCCAAACGGGGGGCGGGCTCCGAGCAGTACTTC. This chain links TRBV7-2 with TRBJ2-7; perhaps TRBD2 as D (7 bases). CDR3 length equals 15 residues. The germline gives CDR1 SGHTA, CDR2 FQGNSA.

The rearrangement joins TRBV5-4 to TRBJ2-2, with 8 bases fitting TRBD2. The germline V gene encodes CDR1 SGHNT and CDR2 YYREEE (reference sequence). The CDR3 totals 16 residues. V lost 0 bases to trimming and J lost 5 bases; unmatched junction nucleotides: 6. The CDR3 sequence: CASSLVLAGRTGELFF. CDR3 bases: TGTGCCAGCAGCTTGGTTCTAGCGGGTAGGACCGGGGAGCTGTTTTTT.

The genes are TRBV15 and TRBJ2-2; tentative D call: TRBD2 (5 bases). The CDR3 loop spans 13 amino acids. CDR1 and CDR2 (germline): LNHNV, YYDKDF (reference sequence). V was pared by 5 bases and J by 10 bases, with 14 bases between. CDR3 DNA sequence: TGTGCCACCAGCGGGAGCCTACTTCCGGAGCTGTTTTTT. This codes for CATSGSLLPELFF. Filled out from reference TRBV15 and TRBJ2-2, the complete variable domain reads DAMVIQNPRYQVTQFGKPVTLSCSQTLNHNVMYWYQQKSSQAPKLLFHYYDKDFNNEADTPDNFQSRRPNTSFCFLDIRSPGLGDTAMYLCATSGSLLPELFFGEGSRLTVL.

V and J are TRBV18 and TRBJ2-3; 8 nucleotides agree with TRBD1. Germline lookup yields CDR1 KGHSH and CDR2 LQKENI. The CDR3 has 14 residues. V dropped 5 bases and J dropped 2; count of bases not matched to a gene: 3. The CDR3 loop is CASSETGVTDTQYF. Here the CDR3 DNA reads TGTGCCAGCTCAGAGACAGGGGTCACAGATACGCAGTATTTT.

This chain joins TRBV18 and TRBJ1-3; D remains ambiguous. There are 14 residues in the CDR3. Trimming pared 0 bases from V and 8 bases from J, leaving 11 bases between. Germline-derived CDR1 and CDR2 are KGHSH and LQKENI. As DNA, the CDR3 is TGTGCCAGCTCACCACCGGTTGTGAGGGACACCATATATTTT. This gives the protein CASSPPVVRDTIYF.

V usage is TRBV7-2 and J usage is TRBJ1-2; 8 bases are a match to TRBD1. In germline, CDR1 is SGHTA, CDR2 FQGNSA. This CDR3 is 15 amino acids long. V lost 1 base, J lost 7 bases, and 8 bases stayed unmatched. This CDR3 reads CASSLEPGGKPGYTF. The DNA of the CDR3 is TGTGCCAGCAGCTTAGAGCCAGGGGGCAAACCTGGCTACACCTTC.

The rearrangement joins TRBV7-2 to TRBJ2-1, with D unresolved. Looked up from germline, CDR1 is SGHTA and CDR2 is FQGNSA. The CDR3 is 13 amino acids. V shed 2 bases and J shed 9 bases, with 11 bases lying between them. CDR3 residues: CASSLFQSVEQFF. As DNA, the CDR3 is TGTGCCAGCAGCTTATTTCAGAGCGTTGAGCAGTTCTTC. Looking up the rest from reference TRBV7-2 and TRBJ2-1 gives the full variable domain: GAGVSQSPSNKVTEKGKDVELRCDPISGHTALYWYRQSLGQGLEFLIYFQGNSAPDKSGLPSDRFSAERTGGSVSTLTIQRTQQEDSAVYLCASSLFQSVEQFFGPGTRLTVL.

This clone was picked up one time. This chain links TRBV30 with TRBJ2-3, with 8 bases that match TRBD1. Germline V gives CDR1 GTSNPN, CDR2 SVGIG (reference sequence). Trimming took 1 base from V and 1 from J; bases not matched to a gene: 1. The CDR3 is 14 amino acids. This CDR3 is CAWSETGGTDTQYF. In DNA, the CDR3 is TGTGCCTGGAGTGAGACAGGGGGCACAGATACGCAGTATTTT.

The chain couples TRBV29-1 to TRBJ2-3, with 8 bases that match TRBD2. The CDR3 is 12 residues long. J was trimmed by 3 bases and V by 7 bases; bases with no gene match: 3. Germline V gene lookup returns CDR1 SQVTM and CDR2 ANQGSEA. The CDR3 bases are TGCAGCGGGGGACTAGTGACAGATACGCAGTATTTT. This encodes CSGGLVTDTQYF.

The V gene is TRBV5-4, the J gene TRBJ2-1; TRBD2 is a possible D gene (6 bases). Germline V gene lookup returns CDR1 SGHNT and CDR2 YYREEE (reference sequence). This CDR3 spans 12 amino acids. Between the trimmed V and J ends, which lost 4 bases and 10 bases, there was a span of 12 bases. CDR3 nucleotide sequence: TGTGCCAGCAGCCGGACTACAGGCGAGCAGTTCTTC. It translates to CASSRTTGEQFF.

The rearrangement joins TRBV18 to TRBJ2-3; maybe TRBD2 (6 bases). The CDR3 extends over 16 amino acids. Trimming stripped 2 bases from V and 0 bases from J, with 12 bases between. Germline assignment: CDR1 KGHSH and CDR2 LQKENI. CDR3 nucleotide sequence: TGTGCCAGCTCACCATTAGCGGCCTCTAGCACAGATACGCAGTATTTT. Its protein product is CASSPLAASSTDTQYF.

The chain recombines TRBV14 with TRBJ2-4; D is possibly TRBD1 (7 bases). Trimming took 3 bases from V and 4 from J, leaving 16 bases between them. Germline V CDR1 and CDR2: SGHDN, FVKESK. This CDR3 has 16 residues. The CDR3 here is CASSQRRGRGKNIQYF. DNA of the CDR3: TGTGCCAGCAGCCAGAGGAGGGGGCGCGGAAAAAACATTCAGTACTTC.

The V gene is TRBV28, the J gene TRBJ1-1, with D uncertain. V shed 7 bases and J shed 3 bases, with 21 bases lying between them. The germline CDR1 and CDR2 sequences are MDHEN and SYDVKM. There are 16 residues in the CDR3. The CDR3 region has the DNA TGTGCCAGCACCCCCCCCCTAAATACTCGATACACTGAAGCTTTCTTT. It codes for CASTPPLNTRYTEAFF.

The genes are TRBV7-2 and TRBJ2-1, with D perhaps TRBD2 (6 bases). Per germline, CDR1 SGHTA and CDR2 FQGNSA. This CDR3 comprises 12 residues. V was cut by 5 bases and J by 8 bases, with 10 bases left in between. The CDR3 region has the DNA TGTGCCAGCAGCGGAGGGTGGCATGAGCAGTTCTTC. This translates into CASSGGWHEQFF.